This T cell receptor (beta chain) was sequenced for a study of neurological immune-mediated disorders. General study findings and limits: CDR3 amino acid sequences found in expanded clones were never shared across subjects, suggesting private repertoires in all groups. The authors found no clinical or MRI feature associated with the multiple sclerosis repertoire cluster.

V was pared by 3 bases and J by 0 bases, with 9 bases between. CDR1 is DFQATT and CDR2 is SNEGSKA in the germline V gene (reference sequence). The CDR3 consists of 14 residues. Ten or more counts support this clonotype. Its antigen is as yet unknown. The authors produced cDNA by 5'RACE using 10-nucleotide random UMIs. TCRdb used MiXCR to reprocess the 5' RACE reads, holding one entry per CDR3 protein. Of about 65,000 distinct CDR3 sequences in the sample, under 5% are singletons; the top ten hold about 2.6%. This chain connects TRBV20-1 to TRBJ1-5, with D possibly being TRBD1 (5 bases). What was sequenced was PBMCs. The sequence came from a man in his fifties with multiple sclerosis. In DNA, the CDR3 is TGCAGTGCTAGGGGGGGTCCTAGCAATCAGCCCCAGCATTTT. It encodes CSARGGPSNQPQHF.